This TCR beta chain was identified during a study of blood T cell repertoires in COVID-19. In the source study's methods: The authors estimated nucleated cell counts from reference gene primer amplification. The table came from immunoSEQ multiplex PCR; TCRdb's copy has only in-frame clones and leaves some out. V and J calls and clone size follow that table, whereas D and trimming were derived from the DNA. In the table there are about 60,000 clones, more than 70% of which are singletons. V lost 8 bases to trimming and J lost 2 bases, with 12 bases between them. The CDR3 spans 13 residues. Germline assignment: CDR1 KGHSH and CDR2 LQKENI.

The specimen sequenced was peripheral blood. The chain has TRBV18 and TRBJ2-5; D gene ambiguous. This clonotype was sampled from a human donor in a cohort sampled during active COVID-19. The chain's CDR3 is CASTRDIQETQYF. In DNA form, the CDR3 reads TGTGCCAGCACCAGAGACATACAAGAGACCCAGTACTTC.